A single sample is the source of the 11 T cell receptor beta chains below, sequenced in a study of technical replicates of blood from a few donors. Sequencing was performed with immunoSEQ multiplex PCR; in TCRdb, only in-frame clones are kept and a portion is missing. The data contain some 67,000 clones, more than 95% of them singletons. Material for sequencing was T cells isolated from PBMCs. The receptor set was obtained from a human donor in good health.

CDR3 residues: CASRRDRGHEQFF. In DNA, the CDR3 is TGTGCCAGCAGGAGGGACAGGGGGCATGAGCAGTTCTTC. The chain uses TRBV6-6 and TRBJ2-1, with 12 bases that match TRBD1. The germline V gene has CDR1 MNHNY and CDR2 SVGAGI (reference sequence). The CDR3 is made up of 13 amino acids. Germline trimming cut 6 bases from V and 8 bases from J; bases unmatched to any gene: 2.

The chain recombines TRBV10-1 with TRBJ1-1; tentative D call: TRBD1 (5 bases). Germline V gives CDR1 WNHNN, CDR2 SYGVQD (reference sequence). There are 14 residues in the CDR3. The ends were cut back, 3 bases at V and 0 bases at J, with 8 bases in the middle. As DNA, the CDR3 is TGCGCCAGCAGTGATAACAGGCTGAACACTGAAGCTTTCTTT. Protein sequence: CASSDNRLNTEAFF.

The rearrangement uses TRBV28 and TRBJ2-6; D possibly corresponds to TRBD1 (5 bases). Germline loops: CDR1 MDHEN, CDR2 SYDVKM. V lost 8 bases and J 0 bases, leaving 11 bases between the germline ends. The CDR3 totals 15 residues. The CDR3 reads CASGADISGANVLTF. For the CDR3, the DNA is TGTGCCAGCGGGGCTGACATCTCTGGGGCCAACGTCCTGACTTTC.

This rearrangement joins TRBV6-1 to TRBJ1-1; D gene unclear. The CDR3 contains 13 residues. Per germline, CDR1 MNHNS and CDR2 SASEGT. Trimming cost V 2 bases and J 8 bases, with 12 bases left between them. Here the CDR3 reads CASSEKRGSEAFF. CDR3 DNA: TGTGCCAGCAGTGAAAAGAGAGGGAGCGAAGCTTTCTTT.

The rearrangement links TRBV30 to TRBJ2-5; 8 nucleotides line up with TRBD1. CDR1 is GTSNPN, CDR2 SVGIG, per germline (reference sequence). CDR3 size: 13 residues. J was trimmed by 5 bases and V by 5 bases; bases with no gene match: 7. The CDR3 region has the DNA TGTGCCTGGTATCAGACAGGGGAGGAGACCCAGTACTTC. As protein: CAWYQTGEETQYF.

J is TRBJ2-3 and V is TRBV7-2; 9 bases fit TRBD2. The ends lost 4 bases at V and 2 bases at J; junction bases unmatched: 1. Germline V CDR1 and CDR2: SGHTA, FQGNSA. CDR3 length equals 14 residues. This CDR3 is CASSWGLATDTQYF. CDR3 sequence (DNA): TGTGCCAGCAGCTGGGGACTAGCCACAGATACGCAGTATTTT.

The gene calls are TRBV30 and TRBJ1-2, with 10 nucleotides matching TRBD1. Per the germline V gene, CDR1 is GTSNPN and CDR2 is SVGIG (reference sequence). J lost 5 bases, V lost 1 base, and 7 bases had no gene match. This CDR3 is built from 15 residues. The CDR3 loop is CAWSAPWTGGYGYTF. The CDR3 DNA is TGTGCCTGGAGTGCCCCTTGGACAGGGGGTTATGGCTACACCTTC.

The V call is TRBV10-3, the J call TRBJ1-1; possible D gene TRBD1, 6 bases. The CDR3 runs 16 residues. CDR1 is ENHRY and CDR2 is SYGVKD in the germline V gene. The V end was cut by 9 bases, the J end by 1 base, with 21 bases between. The CDR3 DNA reads TGTGCCATTTCTCCGAGCCCTCGGGACACGAACACTGAAGCTTTCTTT. Translation gives CAISPSPRDTNTEAFF.

V is TRBV7-6 and J is TRBJ1-1, with D possibly being TRBD1 (5 bases). The V gene lost 4 bases and the J gene lost 10 bases, with 13 bases spanning the gap. Germline V CDR1 and CDR2: SGHVS, FNYEAQ. This CDR3 is built from 12 residues. The CDR3 sequence is CASSSQGIRAFF. As DNA, the CDR3 is TGTGCCAGCAGCTCCCAGGGTATCAGAGCTTTCTTT.

The chain couples TRBV6-1 to TRBJ1-2, with 7 bases fitting TRBD1. The CDR3 is made up of 14 amino acids. CDR1 is MNHNS and CDR2 is SASEGT in the germline V gene. V trimming: 6 bases; J trimming: 4 bases; junction bases outside the gene matches: 8. The CDR3 sequence is CASRKPGGSYGYTF. Here the CDR3 DNA reads TGTGCCAGCAGAAAGCCAGGGGGTTCCTATGGCTACACCTTC.

The chain is built from TRBV6-1 and TRBJ1-5, with TRBD1 identical over 8 bases. Germline loops: CDR1 MNHNS, CDR2 SASEGT. The CDR3 consists of 17 residues. Unmatched junction bases numbered 8, after V lost 3 bases and J lost 1 base. CDR3 amino acids: CASSDRTGFESNQPQHF. The CDR3 region has the DNA TGTGCCAGCAGTGATCGGACAGGGTTTGAGAGCAATCAGCCCCAGCATTTT.